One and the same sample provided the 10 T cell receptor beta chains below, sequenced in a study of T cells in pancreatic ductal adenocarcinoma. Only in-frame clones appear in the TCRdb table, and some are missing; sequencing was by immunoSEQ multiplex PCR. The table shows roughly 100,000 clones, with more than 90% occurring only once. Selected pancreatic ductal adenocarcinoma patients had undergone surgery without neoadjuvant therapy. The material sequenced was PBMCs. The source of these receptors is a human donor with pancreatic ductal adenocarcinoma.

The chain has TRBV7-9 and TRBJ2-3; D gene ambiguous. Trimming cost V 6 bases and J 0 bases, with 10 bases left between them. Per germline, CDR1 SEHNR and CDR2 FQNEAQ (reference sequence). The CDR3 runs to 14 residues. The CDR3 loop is CASSFPVSTDTQYF. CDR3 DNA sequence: TGTGCCAGCAGTTTCCCGGTTAGCACAGATACGCAGTATTTT.

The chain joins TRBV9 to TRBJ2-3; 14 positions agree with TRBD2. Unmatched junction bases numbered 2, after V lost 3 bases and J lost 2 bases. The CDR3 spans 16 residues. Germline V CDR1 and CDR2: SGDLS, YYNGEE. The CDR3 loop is CASSAGLAGDTDTQYF. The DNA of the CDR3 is TGTGCCAGCAGCGCGGGACTAGCGGGAGACACAGATACGCAGTATTTT.

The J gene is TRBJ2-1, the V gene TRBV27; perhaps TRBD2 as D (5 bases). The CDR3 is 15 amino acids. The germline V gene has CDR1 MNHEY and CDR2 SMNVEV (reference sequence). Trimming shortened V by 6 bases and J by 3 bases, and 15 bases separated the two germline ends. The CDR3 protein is CASSGDPSIYNEQFF. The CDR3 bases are TGTGCCAGCAGCGGGGATCCTAGCATCTACAATGAGCAGTTCTTC.

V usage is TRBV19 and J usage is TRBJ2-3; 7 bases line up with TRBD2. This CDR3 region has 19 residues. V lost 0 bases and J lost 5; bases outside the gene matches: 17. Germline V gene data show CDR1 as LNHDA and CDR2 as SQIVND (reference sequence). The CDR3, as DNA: TGTGCCAGTAGTATAGATGGGAGGTCTCGCGGGAGAGAAAGAGATACGCAGTATTTT. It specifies CASSIDGRSRGRERDTQYF.

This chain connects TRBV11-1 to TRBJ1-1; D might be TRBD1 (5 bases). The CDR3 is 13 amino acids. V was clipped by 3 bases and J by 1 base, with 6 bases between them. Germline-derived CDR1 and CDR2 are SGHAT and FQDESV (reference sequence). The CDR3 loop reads CASSLTENTEAFF. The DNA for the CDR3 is TGTGCCAGCAGCTTGACAGAGAACACTGAAGCTTTCTTT. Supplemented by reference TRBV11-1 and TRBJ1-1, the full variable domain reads EAEVAQSPRYKITEKSQAVAFWCDPISGHATLYWYRQILGQGPELLVQFQDESVVDDSQLPKDRFSAERLKGVDSTLKIQPAELGDSAMYLCASSLTENTEAFFGQGTRLTVV.

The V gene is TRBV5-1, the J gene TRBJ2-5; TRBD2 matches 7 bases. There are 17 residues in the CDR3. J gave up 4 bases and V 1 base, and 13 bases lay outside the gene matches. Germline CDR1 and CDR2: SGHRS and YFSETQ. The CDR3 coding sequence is TGCGCCAGCAGCTTGTACCCTCAGCGGGGCCTTTCAGAGACCCAGTACTTC. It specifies CASSLYPQRGLSETQYF.

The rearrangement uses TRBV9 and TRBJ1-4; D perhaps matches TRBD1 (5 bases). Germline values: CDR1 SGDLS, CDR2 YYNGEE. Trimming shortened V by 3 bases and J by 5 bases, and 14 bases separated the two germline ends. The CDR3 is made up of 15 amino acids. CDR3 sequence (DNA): TGTGCCAGCAGCGCGGGAGACAGAAGCAATGAAAAACTGTTTTTT. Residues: CASSAGDRSNEKLFF.

Written as DNA, the CDR3 is TGTGCCAGCTCACAGGCTATCACCGGGGAGCTGTTTTTT. Amino acid sequence: CASSQAITGELFF. V usage is TRBV6-1 and J usage is TRBJ2-2, with D possibly TRBD1 on 5 matching bases. CDR1 is MNHNS and CDR2 is SASEGT in the germline V gene. Trimming shortened V by 8 bases and J by 4 bases, and 11 bases separated the two germline ends. The CDR3 is made up of 13 amino acids.

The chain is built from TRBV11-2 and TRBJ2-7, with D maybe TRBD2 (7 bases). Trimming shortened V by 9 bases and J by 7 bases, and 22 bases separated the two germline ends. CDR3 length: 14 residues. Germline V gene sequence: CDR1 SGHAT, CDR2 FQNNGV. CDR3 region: CASKLGGGPLEQYF. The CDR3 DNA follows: TGTGCCAGTAAACTAGGGGGAGGGCCGCTGGAGCAGTACTTC.

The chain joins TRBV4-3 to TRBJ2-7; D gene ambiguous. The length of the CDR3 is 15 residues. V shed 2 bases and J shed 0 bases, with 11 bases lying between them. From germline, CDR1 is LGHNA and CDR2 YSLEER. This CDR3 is CASSQYPESSYEQYF. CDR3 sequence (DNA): TGCGCCAGCAGCCAATACCCAGAAAGCTCCTACGAGCAGTACTTC.